These 13 T cell receptor beta chains came from one sample sequenced in a study of shared clonotypes between healthy human individuals. Assay: immunoSEQ multiplex PCR; the TCRdb copy retains only in-frame clones and omits some. The sample records roughly 2 million clones, 95% being singletons. Specimen: naive CD4+ T cells sorted from blood. As for subset: CD45RA+ positively selected. These receptors were taken from a young man in good health.

V and J are TRBV15 and TRBJ1-5; D might be TRBD1 (5 bases). The CDR3 sequence is 17 residues long. Germline CDR1 LNHNV, CDR2 YYDKDF (reference sequence). V lost 1 base, J lost 0 bases, and 13 bases lay in between. The CDR3 DNA follows: TGTGCCACCAGCAGAGGGAAGGGGAGCTATAGCAATCAGCCCCAGCATTTT. As protein: CATSRGKGSYSNQPQHF.

This clone was recorded once. V and J are TRBV5-4 and TRBJ2-5, with TRBD1 matching over 7 bases. V lost 4 bases to trimming and J lost 2 bases; unmatched junction nucleotides: 8. In germline, CDR1 is SGHNT, CDR2 YYREEE (reference sequence). The CDR3 length is 15 residues. The CDR3 protein is CASSPQGLKQETQYF. As DNA, the CDR3 is TGTGCCAGCAGCCCACAGGGGTTAAAACAAGAGACCCAGTACTTC.

The chain combines TRBV7-2 with TRBJ2-5; D is perhaps TRBD2 (5 bases). Trimming removed 0 bases at V and 5 bases at J, with 16 bases between. In germline, CDR1 is SGHTA, CDR2 FQGNSA. The CDR3 is made up of 16 amino acids. The DNA for the CDR3 is TGTGCCAGCAGCTTAGCGACGGGGTATTCGGGGGAGACCCAGTACTTC. Protein product: CASSLATGYSGETQYF.

The sample holds one count of this clone. The chain carries TRBV5-1 and TRBJ1-5; D may be TRBD1 (5 bases). The CDR3 runs 15 residues. V lost 4 bases and J 6 bases, leaving 17 bases between the germline ends. Germline V gene sequence: CDR1 SGHRS, CDR2 YFSETQ. CDR3 coding DNA: TGCGCCAGCAGCGCCCTTGGGGGGGACGGTCAGCCCCAGCATTTT. Translation gives CASSALGGDGQPQHF.

This chain links TRBV2 with TRBJ2-4, with TRBD1 matching 7 bases. Germline CDR1 is SNHLY and CDR2 is FYNNEI. This CDR3 is 16 amino acids long. Trimming removed 4 bases from V and 0 bases from J; junction bases left unmatched: 6. CDR3 bases: TGTGCCAGCAGTGGACAGGGTGGGCTAGCCAAAAACATTCAGTACTTC. This encodes CASSGQGGLAKNIQYF.

On this clone itself: The sample carries other DNA sequences with the same CDR3. The J gene is TRBJ2-3, the V gene TRBV5-1; 11 bases align to TRBD2. Trimming took 4 bases from V and 2 from J; bases not matched to a gene: 3. CDR3 length: 15 residues. Germline lookup yields CDR1 SGHRS and CDR2 YFSETQ. CDR3 DNA: TGCGCCAGCAGCCTAGCGGGAGGCCTCACAGATACGCAGTATTTT. It specifies CASSLAGGLTDTQYF.

The V and J genes are TRBV7-9 and TRBJ1-5; D perhaps matches TRBD1 (5 bases). CDR1 is SEHNR and CDR2 is FQNEAQ in the germline V gene (reference sequence). Trimming stripped 5 bases from V and 4 bases from J, with 9 bases between. There are 13 residues in the CDR3. The CDR3 region is CASSMTANQPQHF. The CDR3 nucleotides read TGTGCCAGCAGCATGACAGCAAATCAGCCCCAGCATTTT.

The chain is built from TRBV19 and TRBJ2-1, with D possibly being TRBD2 (5 bases). Germline V CDR1 and CDR2: LNHDA, SQIVND (reference sequence). Trimming shortened V by 5 bases and J by 4 bases, and 15 bases separated the two germline ends. The length of the CDR3 is 15 residues. CDR3 bases: TGTGCCAGTAGTTCCCCGGGGAACAAGTACAATGAGCAGTTCTTC. Translation gives CASSSPGNKYNEQFF.

The chain is built from TRBV4-3 and TRBJ2-7, with D possibly matching TRBD2 (6 bases). Deletions cut 1 base from V and 2 bases from J, with 18 bases between. CDR1 LGHNA and CDR2 YSLEER come from the germline V gene. The CDR3 runs to 17 residues. CDR3 sequence reads: CASSQGGGKFLTYEQYF. The CDR3, as DNA: TGCGCCAGCAGCCAAGGCGGCGGGAAGTTCCTCACCTACGAGCAGTACTTC.

The gene calls are TRBV30 and TRBJ1-4; D gene ambiguous. Trimming cost V 1 base and J 8 bases, with 5 bases left between them. The CDR3 runs to 11 residues. Germline CDR1 is GTSNPN and CDR2 is SVGIG (reference sequence). CDR3 amino acids: CAWSGEEKLFF. The CDR3 bases are TGTGCCTGGAGTGGGGAAGAAAAACTGTTTTTT.

J is TRBJ1-2 and V is TRBV30, with D unclear. The CDR3 consists of 13 residues. CDR1 GTSNPN and CDR2 SVGIG come from the germline V gene (reference sequence). Deletions cut 2 bases from V and 1 base from J, with 8 bases between. CDR3 coding DNA: TGTGCCTGGAGTAGGCGCAATAACTATGGCTACACCTTC. It yields the protein CAWSRRNNYGYTF.

J is TRBJ2-7 and V is TRBV18; TRBD1 matches 9 bases. J was trimmed by 2 bases and V by 4 bases; bases with no gene match: 9. The CDR3 extends over 16 amino acids. Germline V gives CDR1 KGHSH, CDR2 LQKENI. This chain's CDR3 is CASSHLGQGPTYEQYF. The DNA of the CDR3 is TGTGCCAGCTCACACCTCGGACAGGGGCCCACCTACGAGCAGTACTTC.

The V and J genes are TRBV6-6 and TRBJ1-1; D possibly corresponds to TRBD1 (5 bases). V lost 2 bases to trimming and J lost 6 bases, with 13 bases between them. The CDR3 is 14 residues long. CDR1 MNHNY and CDR2 SVGAGI come from the germline V gene (reference sequence). The CDR3 coding sequence is TGTGCCAGCAGTTACGGTTCAGGGATGGCTGAAGCTTTCTTT. Encoded protein: CASSYGSGMAEAFF.